This is a list of T cell receptor beta chains from one sample in a study of patients and donors after allogeneic stem cell transplantation. TCRdb re-analysed the RT-PCR reads in MiXCR, keeping a single row per CDR3 protein. The top ten clones hold around 45% of a sample with under 30,000 distinct CDR3 sequences, around 28% of them seen once. The source material was blood, either unsorted or a sorted T cell fraction (not recorded which). The receptors derive from a human donor who was either an allogeneic HSCT recipient or a stem cell or donor lymphocyte infusion donor (not recorded which). It is not recorded whose cells these are; they may come from a transplant donor. CDR3s include the opening cysteine and the closing phenylalanine or tryptophan. The D gene is left open where the match is weak. Clone size is shown for a subset of rows, as once, few, many or a class of expanded clone.

-,TRBV6-2/TRBV6-3,TRBJ1-6,-,TGTGCCAGCAGTCCAACGGGGGCGTCGTCACCCCTCCACTTT,CASSPTGASSPLHF
-,TRBV12-3/TRBV12-4,TRBJ2-7,once,TGTGCCAGCAGTTTCGTGGGTTGGTACGAGCAGTACTTC,CASSFVGWYEQYF
-,TRBV7-2,TRBJ1-2,-,TGTGCCAGCAGCTTACGGACAGCAGGGCTCCCCTATGGCTACACCTTC,CASSLRTAGLPYGYTF
TRBD2,TRBV4-1,TRBJ2-6,few,TGCGCCAGCAGCAGGGATTGGACTAGTTCTGGGGCCAACGTCCTGACTTTC,CASSRDWTSSGANVLTF
TRBD1,TRBV5-1,TRBJ1-2,few,TGCGCCAGCAGCTCTTGGACAGGGGGCTTGAGGTATGGCTACACCTTC,CASSSWTGGLRYGYTF
-,TRBV6-6,TRBJ2-7,-,TGTGCCAGCACCCCATGGCAGGGAACCTACGAGCAGTACTTC,CASTPWQGTYEQYF
-,TRBV7-9,TRBJ2-1,few,TGTGCCAGCAGCTTAGGGCTAGCGTTGGGCAATGAGCAGTTCTTC,CASSLGLALGNEQFF
TRBD1,TRBV5-1,TRBJ1-4,few,TGCGCCAGCAGCTTCACAGGGGGCGGACTGTTTTTT,CASSFTGGGLFF
-,TRBV12-3/TRBV12-4,TRBJ1-5,many,TGTGCCAGCAGTCAGTCGCGTGGAGAACAGCCCCAGCATTTT,CASSQSRGEQPQHF
TRBD2,TRBV7-6,TRBJ2-1,-,TGTGCCAGCAGCTTAGAAGCGGGGGCCCTTACAGGGCAGTTCTTC,CASSLEAGALTGQFF
-,TRBV6-5,TRBJ2-3,few,TGTGCCAGCAGTTGGCAGCGCTGCACAGATACGCAGTATTTT,CASSWQRCTDTQYF
-,TRBV7-7,TRBJ2-5,many,TGTGCTAGCAGTTCCCTAGGGCTAGCATCAGAGACCCAGTACTTC,CASSSLGLASETQYF
TRBD1,TRBV4-2,TRBJ1-4,few,TGTGCCAGCAGCCAAGAGGGACAGGGTACTGAAAAACTGTTTTTT,CASSQEGQGTEKLFF
-,TRBV15,TRBJ1-5,many,TGTGCCACCAGCAGAGACCTTCAGCCCCAGCATTTT,CATSRDLQPQHF
TRBD1,TRBV5-1,TRBJ1-2,few,TGCGCCAGCAGCTTGGATCCGGACAGGGAGAGCTATGGCTACACCTTC,CASSLDPDRESYGYTF
-,TRBV6-5,TRBJ1-2,-,TGTGCCAGCGCCTCTCCTCCACAGGGCGGGTATGGCTACACCTTC,CASASPPQGGYGYTF
-,TRBV20-1,TRBJ1-2,few,TGCAGTGCTAGAGACCTATATCTCGCAGGGTATGGCTACACCTTC,CSARDLYLAGYGYTF
-,TRBV12-3/TRBV12-4,TRBJ2-3,-,TGTGCCAGCAGTTTAGCGGGGGGCCGCACAGATACGCAGTATTTT,CASSLAGGRTDTQYF
-,TRBV4-2,TRBJ1-2,few,TGTGCCAGCAGCCAAGGGGCAGGGGAAGGCTATGGCTACACCTTC,CASSQGAGEGYGYTF
-,TRBV12-3/TRBV12-4,TRBJ1-2,-,TGTGCCAGCAGCCTCACTAACTATGGCTACACCTTC,CASSLTNYGYTF
-,TRBV18,TRBJ1-1,medium-sized,TGTGCCAGCTCACCAGGCGGCAGAGCATTGAACCCGAACACTGAAGCTTTCTTT,CASSPGGRALNPNTEAFF
TRBD1,TRBV4-2,TRBJ1-1,-,TGTGCCAGCAGCCAAGGGACAGGGTTGAACACTGAAGCTTTCTTT,CASSQGTGLNTEAFF
-,TRBV6-5,TRBJ2-2,few,TGTGCCAGCAGAAGAGGGACAAACACCGGGGAGCTGTTTTTT,CASRRGTNTGELFF
-,TRBV5-1,TRBJ1-1,few,TGCGCCAGCAGCTTTACGGGGCCGAACACTGAAGCTTTCTTT,CASSFTGPNTEAFF
-,TRBV24-1,TRBJ1-1,-,TGTGCCACCACGGGGGAGGCGAACACTGAAGCTTTCTTT,CATTGEANTEAFF
TRBD1,TRBV5-6,TRBJ1-1,-,TGTGCCAGCAGCTTACGAGACAGGGTGAACACTGAAGCTTTCTTT,CASSLRDRVNTEAFF
-,TRBV20-1,TRBJ1-1,few,TGCAGTGCTAGCGGGGCGATGGAAGCTTTCTTT,CSASGAMEAFF
TRBD1,TRBV7-2,TRBJ1-2,-,TGTGCCAGCATCTTAGGGACAGGGGGCGCGAGCGGTGGCTACACCTTC,CASILGTGGASGGYTF
-,TRBV4-1,TRBJ2-5,-,TGCGCCAGCAGCCAAGATGGCTGGGGGGAGACCCAGTACTTC,CASSQDGWGETQYF
-,TRBV28,TRBJ2-5,-,TGTGCCATCCCAACAGGGAGACAAGAGACCCAGTACTTC,CAIPTGRQETQYF
-,TRBV11-2,TRBJ2-5,-,TGTGCCAGCAGGCTCACAGGGTGGGTGGAGACCCAGTACTTC,CASRLTGWVETQYF